This section outlines one T cell receptor (beta chain) sequence together with its context. This sample stems from a study of control samples from healthy donors and cancer patients. V lost 2 bases and J 8 bases, leaving 12 bases between the germline ends. Per the germline V gene, CDR1 is MNHEY and CDR2 is SVGAGI. CDR3 length: 13 amino acids. Assay: immunoSEQ multiplex PCR; the TCRdb copy retains only in-frame clones and omits some. This table has under 40,000 clones, over 70% appearing once. Sequenced: PBMCs. This receptor was obtained from a woman aged 55-70 years with lung cancer. The chain uses TRBV6-5 and TRBJ1-2; TRBD1 might be the D (5 bases). CDR3 sequence (DNA): TGTGCCAGCAGTTACGCTCTGGGACGAGGCTACACCTTC. It is translated as CASSYALGRGYTF.